This TCR beta chain was documented in a study of response to subunit inactivated influenza vaccine. Study conclusions and caveats: After each seasonal influenza vaccination, few new T cells are recruited, the authors suggested.

The trim removed 3 bases at V and 6 bases at J, leaving 1 base unmatched. The CDR3 length is 13 residues. Germline assignment: CDR1 GTSNPN and CDR2 SVGIG (reference sequence). TCRdb itself ran the RT-PCR reads through MiXCR, one entry per CDR3 protein. The sample lists roughly 180,000 distinct CDR3 sequences, 9.2% occurring once. There are a few counts of this clonotype. Antigen unknown. The rearrangement joins TRBV30 to TRBJ2-1, with TRBD2 identical over 11 bases. The material was non-naive T cells sorted from PBMCs, obtained on the day of vaccination. This clonotype originated in a man aged 50-60 years who received an inactivated influenza vaccine. CDR3 loop: CAWRGLAANEQFF. DNA for the CDR3: TGTGCCTGGAGGGGACTAGCGGCCAATGAGCAGTTCTTC. Full variable domain (rest looked up from reference TRBV30 and TRBJ2-1): SQTIHQWPATLVQPVGSPLSLECTVEGTSNPNLYWYRQAAGRGLQLLFYSVGIGQISSEVPQNLSASRPQDRQFILSSKKLLLSDSGFYLCAWRGLAANEQFFGPGTRLTVL.